This T cell receptor (beta chain) was recorded in a study of cytomegalovirus exposure and HLA in healthy donors. Points from the study as a whole: Prediction of most subjects' HLA-A and HLA-B alleles by TCR beta sequences was reportedly accurate.

Germline CDR1 and CDR2: LGHNT and FRNRAP. This CDR3 contains 21 residues. V was trimmed by 0 bases and J by 0 bases, leaving 23 bases between them. Primers: 60 Vbeta forward and 13 Jbeta reverse. The data were produced by immunoSEQ multiplex PCR, yet TCRdb's version contains in-frame clones alone and is incomplete. The sample comprises fewer than 350,000 clones, 70% to 90% of which are singletons, and about 2% rests with the top ten. Notes on this clone: Its antigen is currently unknown.

This receptor was taken from a woman aged 18-30 years in good health and CMV-seronegative. The specimen was PBMCs. The rearrangement links TRBV12-5 to TRBJ2-2; possibly TRBD2 for D (7 bases). The CDR3, as DNA: TGTGCTAGTGGTTTGGTATGGGGGGGGCGACGGAGTAGGGCGAACACCGGGGAGCTGTTTTTT. Encoded protein: CASGLVWGGRRSRANTGELFF. The entire variable domain, with the rest obtained from reference TRBV12-5 and TRBJ2-2, is as follows: DARVTQTPRHKVTEMGQEVTMRCQPILGHNTVFWYRQTMMQGLELLAYFRNRAPLDDSGMPKDRFSAEMPDATLATLKIQPSEPRDSAVYFCASGLVWGGRRSRANTGELFFGEGSRLTVL.